A single sample is the source of the 27 T cell receptor beta chains below, sequenced in a study of T cell repertoires in cytomegalovirus infection. MiXCR, run by TCRdb on the reads, gives a single entry per CDR3 protein. Of about 310,000 distinct CDR3 sequences listed, around 25% are singletons. Their antigen targets remain unknown. Sequencing used cultured PBMCs, obtained from culture after CMV antigen stimulation. The receptors were sampled from a human donor in good health (CMV status not recorded). Some clones in this sample may be carry-over from other donors' samples.

The rearrangement joins TRBV10-3 to TRBJ1-6, with TRBD1 matching over 9 bases. Germline CDR1 and CDR2: ENHRY and SYGVKD. V shed 6 bases and J 7 bases; nucleotides not matched to a gene: 7. The CDR3 has 15 amino acids. The CDR3 DNA reads TGTGCCATCAGGGCGGACAGGGGTTACAATTCACCCCTCCACTTT. Its translation is CAIRADRGYNSPLHF.

The chain has TRBV5-4 and TRBJ1-4; 10 nucleotides align to TRBD1. V lost 4 bases and J lost 7; bases outside the gene matches: 4. CDR1 is SGHNT, CDR2 YYREEE, per germline (reference sequence). The CDR3 is 14 residues long. The CDR3 sequence is CASSIGTGAEKLFF. The CDR3 DNA sequence: TGTGCCAGCAGCATCGGGACAGGGGCTGAAAAACTGTTTTTT.

The chain has TRBV7-4 and TRBJ1-1; D ambiguous. The length of the CDR3 is 12 residues. V lost 5 bases and J lost 7, with 11 bases in between. CDR1 and CDR2 from the germline V gene are SGHVT and SQSDAQ. CDR3 in DNA: TGTGCCAGCAGCCGCGCGGGCAATGAAGCTTTCTTT. Protein sequence: CASSRAGNEAFF.

This clonotype was observed many times. V and J are TRBV27 and TRBJ1-5; TRBD1 might be the D (5 bases). Trimming removed 8 bases from V and 2 bases from J, with 13 bases in between. Looked up from germline, CDR1 is MNHEY and CDR2 is SMNVEV (reference sequence). The CDR3 covers 14 residues. CDR3 coding DNA: TGTGCCAGCGGACGGGGGGTGGGCAATCAGCCCCAGCATTTT. As protein: CASGRGVGNQPQHF.

The rearrangement links TRBV7-8 to TRBJ1-5; no firm D call. Trimming removed 5 bases from V and 6 bases from J, with 17 bases in between. The CDR3 spans 15 residues. Germline CDR1 is SGHVS and CDR2 is FQNEAQ. The CDR3 protein is CASSLLLGLTQPQHF. The CDR3 DNA follows: TGTGCCAGCAGCCTTTTATTGGGTCTGACTCAGCCCCAGCATTTT.

This clonotype was seen at least ten times. The chain carries TRBV11-3 and TRBJ2-2; unclear D gene. This CDR3 region has 16 residues. CDR1 is SGHNT, CDR2 YENEEA, per germline. Trimming pared 2 bases from V and 4 bases from J, leaving 14 bases between. The CDR3: CASSLRAFSSTGELFF. The CDR3 nucleotides are TGTGCCAGCAGCTTAAGGGCCTTTAGTTCCACCGGGGAGCTGTTTTTT.

This clonotype was seen a few times. The chain combines TRBV19 with TRBJ2-1; TRBD2 is a possible D gene (5 bases). The CDR3 spans 15 residues. The V end lost 5 bases, the J end lost 0 bases, and 11 bases lay between the germline ends. CDR1 LNHDA and CDR2 SQIVND come from the germline V gene (reference sequence). CDR3 sequence: CASSFSGYSYNEQFF. DNA for the CDR3: TGTGCCAGTAGTTTCTCGGGGTACTCCTACAATGAGCAGTTCTTC.

Only a few counts were recorded for this clonotype. The V and J genes are TRBV28 and TRBJ1-2; D gene uncertain. The CDR3 contains 13 residues. Germline CDR1 MDHEN, CDR2 SYDVKM. V dropped 2 bases and J dropped 8 bases, with 12 bases sitting between them. The CDR3 nucleotides are TGTGCCAGCAGTTTACGTACGGCTTGGGGCTACACCTTC. It codes for CASSLRTAWGYTF.

There are a few counts of this clonotype. J is TRBJ1-1 and V is TRBV20-1; 8 nucleotides match TRBD1. The CDR3 has 15 residues. After removal of 1 base from V and 0 bases from J, the junction contained 4 bases not matched to a gene. Germline CDR1 DFQATT, CDR2 SNEGSKA (reference sequence). CDR3: CSARVGTGMNTEAFF. The CDR3 DNA reads as TGCAGTGCTAGAGTAGGGACAGGCATGAACACTGAAGCTTTCTTT.

In its sample, this clonotype was seen a few times. The chain carries TRBV2 and TRBJ1-4; unclear D gene. The V end was cut by 0 bases, the J end by 10 bases, with 15 bases between. CDR3 size: 15 residues. Germline CDR1 and CDR2: SNHLY and FYNNEI. CDR3 residues: CASSEANSAGGKLFF. In DNA, the CDR3 is TGTGCCAGCAGTGAAGCCAACTCCGCCGGAGGAAAACTGTTTTTT.

This clonotype was picked up many times. V usage is TRBV20-1 and J usage is TRBJ2-5; the D is unclear. Germline CDR1 and CDR2: DFQATT and SNEGSKA (reference sequence). V lost 0 bases and J lost 1, with 0 bases in between. The CDR3 is 11 residues long. Here the CDR3 DNA reads TGCAGTGCTAGAGACCAAGAGACCCAGTACTTC. Its translation: CSARDQETQYF.

This clonotype has at least ten counts. The J gene is TRBJ2-1, the V gene TRBV7-2, with 8 bases aligning to TRBD2. The CDR3 is made up of 13 amino acids. J was trimmed by 10 bases and V by 8 bases; bases with no gene match: 10. Germline lookup yields CDR1 SGHTA and CDR2 FQGNSA. Here the CDR3 reads CASSPGRAREQFF. The CDR3 coding sequence is TGTGCCAGCTCACCCGGGAGGGCTCGAGAGCAGTTCTTC. The whole variable domain, remainder taken from reference TRBV7-2 and TRBJ2-1, is GAGVSQSPSNKVTEKGKDVELRCDPISGHTALYWYRQSLGQGLEFLIYFQGNSAPDKSGLPSDRFSAERTGGSVSTLTIQRTQQEDSAVYLCASSPGRAREQFFGPGTRLTVL.

The table lists this clonotype with a few counts. This chain joins TRBV5-6 and TRBJ2-1; D may be TRBD1 (6 bases). Germline V gives CDR1 SGHDT, CDR2 YYEEEE. Trimming took 2 bases from V and 4 from J, leaving 13 bases between them. The CDR3 contains 15 residues. CDR3 amino acids: CASSFGETGYNEQFF. The CDR3 DNA reads TGTGCCAGCAGCTTTGGGGAAACAGGGTACAATGAGCAGTTCTTC.

This clonotype was recorded a few times. The V call is TRBV19, the J call TRBJ1-1, with no clear D. There are 14 residues in the CDR3. V dropped 5 bases and J dropped 0 bases, with 10 bases sitting between them. In germline, CDR1 is LNHDA, CDR2 SQIVND (reference sequence). CDR3 region: CASSWRSLNTEAFF. CDR3 sequence (DNA): TGTGCCAGTAGTTGGAGGAGTTTGAACACTGAAGCTTTCTTT. Combining the CDR3 with reference TRBV19 and TRBJ1-1 gives the whole variable domain DGGITQSPKYLFRKEGQNVTLSCEQNLNHDAMYWYRQDPGQGLRLIYYSQIVNDFQKGDIAEGYSVSREKKESFPLTVTSAQKNPTAFYLCASSWRSLNTEAFFGQGTRLTVV.

A few counts support this clonotype. V and J are TRBV7-2 and TRBJ1-4, with D maybe TRBD1 (5 bases). The length of the CDR3 is 11 residues. The germline V and J ends were trimmed by 7 bases and 8 bases, with 8 bases remaining between them. Germline CDR1 is SGHTA and CDR2 is FQGNSA. In DNA, the CDR3 is TGTGCCAGCACCGGGGGGGAAAAACTGTTTTTT. Encoded protein: CASTGGEKLFF.

This clonotype was detected a few times. The chain carries TRBV6-1 and TRBJ2-2, with 7 bases identical to TRBD1. Per germline, CDR1 MNHNS and CDR2 SASEGT. This CDR3 has 14 amino acids. J gave up 5 bases and V 6 bases, and 6 bases lay outside the gene matches. CDR3 residues: CASRGQSGTGELFF. DNA of the CDR3: TGTGCCAGCAGGGGACAGTCTGGAACCGGGGAGCTGTTTTTT.

This clonotype has ten or more counts. The genes are TRBV11-3 and TRBJ2-5; TRBD2 matches 10 bases. Germline trimming cut 9 bases from V and 5 bases from J; bases unmatched to any gene: 6. This CDR3 is 13 amino acids long. Germline CDR1 and CDR2: SGHNT and YENEEA. CDR3 coding DNA: TGTGCCAGTACGGGACTAGCGCGGGAGACCCAGTACTTC. Amino acids: CASTGLARETQYF.

The chain carries TRBV6-1 and TRBJ2-7; the D is unclear. V was shortened by 6 bases and J by 4 bases, with 10 bases between the two germline ends. This CDR3 comprises 12 residues. CDR1 and CDR2 from the germline V gene are MNHNS and SASEGT. The CDR3 region has the DNA TGTGCCAGCAGCTCCCGGGCATACGAGCAGTACTTC. It encodes CASSSRAYEQYF.

The table lists this clonotype with a few counts. The chain is built from TRBV27 and TRBJ2-1; D call uncertain. Trimming took 0 bases from V and 8 from J, leaving 11 bases between them. The CDR3 is 14 residues long. Looked up from germline, CDR1 is MNHEY and CDR2 is SMNVEV (reference sequence). In DNA form, the CDR3 reads TGTGCCAGCAGTTTATCCCAGGCGGCGGATGAGCAGTTCTTC. Translating gives CASSLSQAADEQFF.

The chain carries TRBV6-1 and TRBJ2-1, with D uncertain. Germline V gene sequence: CDR1 MNHNS, CDR2 SASEGT. V gave up 1 base and J gave up 9 bases, with 10 bases separating them. The CDR3 is 13 amino acids. The CDR3 protein is CASSEVTLGEQFF. Here the CDR3 DNA reads TGTGCCAGCAGTGAAGTAACGTTGGGTGAGCAGTTCTTC.

This clonotype came up a few times. The chain employs TRBV7-2 and TRBJ2-7; the match to TRBD2 covers 12 bases. Unmatched junction bases numbered 8, after V lost 5 bases and J lost 6 bases. The CDR3 covers 15 residues. Germline assignment: CDR1 SGHTA and CDR2 FQGNSA. The DNA for the CDR3 is TGTGCCAGCAGCCCGACTAGCGGGAGATCTGCCGAGCAGTACTTC. This gives the protein CASSPTSGRSAEQYF.

This clonotype was seen a few times. The chain recombines TRBV7-2 with TRBJ2-5; D ambiguous. Trimming pared 5 bases from V and 3 bases from J, leaving 10 bases between. CDR3 size: 13 residues. From germline, CDR1 is SGHTA and CDR2 FQGNSA. The CDR3 DNA is TGTGCCAGCAGCGCTAACATGAAAGAGACCCAGTACTTC. It encodes CASSANMKETQYF.

The chain is built from TRBV2 and TRBJ2-5; D uncertain. Trimming removed 6 bases at V and 0 bases at J, with 14 bases between. Looked up from germline, CDR1 is SNHLY and CDR2 is FYNNEI. The CDR3 contains 15 residues. The CDR3 protein is CASSTTAANQETQYF. The CDR3 coding sequence is TGTGCCAGCAGCACCACCGCGGCCAACCAAGAGACCCAGTACTTC.

V is TRBV4-1 and J is TRBJ2-2; maybe TRBD2 (7 bases). CDR3 length equals 16 residues. Looked up from germline, CDR1 is MGHRA and CDR2 is YSYEKL. Trimming took 0 bases from V and 7 from J, leaving 15 bases between them. This CDR3 reads CASSQEGGGPIGELFF. The CDR3 nucleotides read TGCGCCAGCAGCCAAGAAGGGGGAGGGCCGATCGGGGAGCTGTTTTTT.

This clonotype showed up just a few times. The chain combines TRBV27 with TRBJ2-1, with D possibly matching TRBD1 (7 bases). Germline V gene data show CDR1 as MNHEY and CDR2 as SMNVEV (reference sequence). The CDR3 spans 14 residues. Between the trimmed V and J ends, which lost 7 bases and 9 bases, there was a span of 19 bases. The DNA of the CDR3 is TGTGCCAGCACCCCGGGCAGGGGGGTGGTTGAGCAGTTCTTC. Residues: CASTPGRGVVEQFF.

This clonotype showed up just a few times. The chain combines TRBV7-2 with TRBJ2-3, with D possibly being TRBD1 or TRBD2 (6 bases each). The CDR3 extends over 12 amino acids. CDR1 and CDR2 from the germline V gene are SGHTA and FQGNSA. V dropped 5 bases and J dropped 7 bases, with 10 bases sitting between them. The CDR3 nucleotides read TGTGCCAGCAGCGACGGGGGCCATACGCAGTATTTT. Protein: CASSDGGHTQYF.

This clonotype occurred a few times. The rearrangement joins TRBV27 to TRBJ2-5, with D hard to call. Per the germline V gene, CDR1 is MNHEY and CDR2 is SMNVEV (reference sequence). V was trimmed by 2 bases and J by 4 bases, leaving 8 bases between them. The CDR3 has 13 amino acids. Here the CDR3 DNA reads TGTGCCAGCAGTTTAAATTTGTTAGAGACCCAGTACTTC. Translation: CASSLNLLETQYF.